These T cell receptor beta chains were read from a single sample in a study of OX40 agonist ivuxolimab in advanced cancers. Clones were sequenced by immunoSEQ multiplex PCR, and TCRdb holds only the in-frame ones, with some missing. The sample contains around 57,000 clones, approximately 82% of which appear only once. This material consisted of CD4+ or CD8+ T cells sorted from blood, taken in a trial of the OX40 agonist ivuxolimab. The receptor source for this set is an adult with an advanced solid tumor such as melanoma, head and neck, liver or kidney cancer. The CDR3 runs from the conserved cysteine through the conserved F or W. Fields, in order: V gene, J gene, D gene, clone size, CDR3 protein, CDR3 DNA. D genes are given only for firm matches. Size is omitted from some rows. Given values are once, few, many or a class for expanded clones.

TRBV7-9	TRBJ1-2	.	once	CASSYETPGAGGYTF	TGTGCCAGCAGCTACGAAACCCCAGGGGCAGGGGGCTACACCTTC
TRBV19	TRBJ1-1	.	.	CASSIGAAPNTEAFF	TGTGCCAGTAGTATAGGGGCAGCCCCGAACACTGAAGCTTTCTTT
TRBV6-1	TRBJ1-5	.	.	CASSEARGYQPQHF	TGTGCCAGCAGTGAGGCCAGGGGTTATCAGCCCCAGCATTTT
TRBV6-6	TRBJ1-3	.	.	CASNGGASSGNTIYF	TGTGCCAGCAATGGGGGCGCGAGCTCTGGAAACACCATATATTTT
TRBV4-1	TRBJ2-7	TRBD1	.	CASSQYRGSSYEQYF	TGCGCCAGCAGCCAATACAGGGGAAGCTCCTACGAGCAGTACTTC
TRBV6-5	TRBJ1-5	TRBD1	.	CASSPEQGATSPQHF	TGTGCCAGCAGCCCCGAACAGGGGGCCACGTCGCCCCAGCATTTT
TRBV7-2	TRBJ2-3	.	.	CASSLGTSTDTQYF	TGTGCCAGCAGCTTGGGGACTAGCACAGATACGCAGTATTTT
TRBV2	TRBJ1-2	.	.	CASIRLQGFNGYTF	TGTGCCAGCATCCGCTTACAGGGATTCAATGGCTACACCTTC
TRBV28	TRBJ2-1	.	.	CASSSSWGAYNEQFF	TGTGCCAGCAGTTCTAGCTGGGGGGCCTACAATGAGCAGTTCTTC
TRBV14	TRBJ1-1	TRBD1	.	CASSQTGRGAFF	TGTGCCAGCAGCCAGACAGGGAGGGGAGCTTTCTTT
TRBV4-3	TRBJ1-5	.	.	CASSLGGSNQPQHF	TGCGCCAGCAGCCTGGGCGGTAGCAATCAGCCCCAGCATTTT
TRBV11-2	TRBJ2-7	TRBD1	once	CASSFAAGGPYEQYF	TGTGCCAGCAGCTTCGCGGCAGGGGGCCCCTACGAGCAGTACTTC
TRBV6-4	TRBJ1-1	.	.	CASSLQGGTEAFF	TGTGCCAGCAGCCTACAGGGAGGCACTGAAGCTTTCTTT
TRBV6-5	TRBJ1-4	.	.	CASSYRRQANEKLFF	TGTGCCAGCAGTTACCGGAGACAGGCTAATGAAAAACTGTTTTTT
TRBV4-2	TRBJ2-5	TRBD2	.	CASSQVGTSGVREAQYF	TGTGCCAGCAGCCAGGTCGGGACTAGCGGGGTAAGAGAGGCCCAGTACTTC
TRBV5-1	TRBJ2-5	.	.	CASSLPQGSSETQYF	TGCGCCAGCAGCTTGCCACAGGGTTCGAGTGAGACCCAGTACTTC
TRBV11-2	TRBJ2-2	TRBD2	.	CASSQTSGGTGELFF	TGTGCCAGCAGCCAGACTAGCGGGGGCACCGGGGAGCTGTTTTTT
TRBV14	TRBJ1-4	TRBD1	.	CASSSGQGWEKLFF	TGTGCCAGCAGTTCAGGACAGGGTTGGGAAAAACTGTTTTTT
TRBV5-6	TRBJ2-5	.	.	CASADGHFQETQYF	TGTGCCAGCGCCGACGGCCACTTCCAAGAGACCCAGTACTTC
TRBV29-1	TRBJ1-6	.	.	CSVPTETHRSNSPLHF	TGCAGCGTTCCGACAGAGACCCATAGGAGCAATTCACCCCTCCACTTT
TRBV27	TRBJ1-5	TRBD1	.	CASRYRGGGQPQHF	TGTGCCAGCAGATACAGGGGGGGTGGGCAGCCCCAGCATTTT
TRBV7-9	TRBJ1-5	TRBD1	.	CASDQTGAQSMPQHF	TGTGCCAGCGATCAAACAGGGGCTCAATCGATGCCCCAGCATTTT
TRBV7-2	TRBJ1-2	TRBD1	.	CASSLAGTDQYGYTF	TGTGCCAGCAGCTTAGCGGGGACAGACCAATATGGCTACACCTTC
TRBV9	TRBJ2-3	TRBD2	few	CASSVATGRGGAWDTDTQYF	TGTGCCAGCAGCGTAGCTACTGGGCGGGGGGGAGCTTGGGACACAGATACGCAGTATTTT
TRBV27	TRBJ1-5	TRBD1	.	CASSPGQGGSSNQPQHF	TGTGCCAGCAGTCCTGGACAGGGAGGGAGCAGCAATCAGCCCCAGCATTTT
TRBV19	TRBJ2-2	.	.	CASSIAGSRNTGELFF	TGTGCCAGTAGTATTGCAGGGTCCCGAAACACCGGGGAGCTGTTTTTT
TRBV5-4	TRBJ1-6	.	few	CASSLKTGGNSPLHF	TGTGCCAGCAGCTTGAAGACAGGTGGGAATTCACCCCTCCACTTT
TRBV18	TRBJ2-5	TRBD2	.	CASSQSSGGRQETQYF	TGTGCCAGCTCCCAGTCTAGCGGGGGGCGGCAAGAGACCCAGTACTTC
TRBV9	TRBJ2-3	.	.	CASSVGSATDTQYF	TGTGCCAGCAGCGTGGGGTCCGCCACAGATACGCAGTATTTT
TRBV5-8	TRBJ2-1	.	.	CASRSSVLGEQFF	TGTGCCAGCAGGTCGAGCGTGCTGGGGGAGCAGTTCTTC
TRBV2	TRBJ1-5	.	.	CASCPDAGGNQPQHF	TGTGCCAGCTGTCCGGATGCGGGGGGCAATCAGCCCCAGCATTTT
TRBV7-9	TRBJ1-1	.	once	CASSLVAENTEAFF	TGTGCCAGCAGCTTAGTCGCTGAGAACACTGAAGCTTTCTTT
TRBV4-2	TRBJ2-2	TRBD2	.	CASSQESRGRLSGELFF	TGTGCCAGCAGCCAGGAGAGTCGCGGGAGATTGTCCGGGGAGCTGTTTTTT
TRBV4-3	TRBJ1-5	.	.	CASSQDPAEQPQHF	TGCGCCAGCAGCCAAGATCCGGCGGAGCAGCCCCAGCATTTT
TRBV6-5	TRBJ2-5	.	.	CASSYRQGRGETQYF	TGTGCCAGCAGTTACCGGCAGGGACGAGGCGAGACCCAGTACTTC
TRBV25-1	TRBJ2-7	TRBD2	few	CASSESGGPPRYEQYF	TGTGCCAGCAGTGAGTCGGGGGGGCCCCCGAGATACGAGCAGTACTTC
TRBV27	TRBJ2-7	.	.	CASSLWAGNEQYF	TGTGCCAGCAGTTTATGGGCGGGGAACGAGCAGTACTTC
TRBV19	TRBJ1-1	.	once	CASTKYSGADILFSEAFF	TGTGCCAGTACCAAATACTCGGGGGCGGACATATTGTTCAGTGAAGCTTTCTTT
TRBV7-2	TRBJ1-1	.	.	CASSHPGSPQEAFF	TGTGCCAGCAGCCATCCAGGTTCACCCCAGGAAGCTTTCTTT
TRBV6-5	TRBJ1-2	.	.	CASSYSLDSEFRGYTF	TGTGCCAGCAGTTACTCCCTGGACTCGGAGTTCCGCGGCTACACCTTC
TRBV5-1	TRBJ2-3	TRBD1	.	CASRNAGGVTDTQYF	TGCGCCAGCAGAAATGCAGGGGGCGTCACAGATACGCAGTATTTT
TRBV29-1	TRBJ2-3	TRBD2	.	CSVVWASGALDTQYF	TGCAGCGTTGTTTGGGCTAGCGGGGCTTTAGATACGCAGTATTTT